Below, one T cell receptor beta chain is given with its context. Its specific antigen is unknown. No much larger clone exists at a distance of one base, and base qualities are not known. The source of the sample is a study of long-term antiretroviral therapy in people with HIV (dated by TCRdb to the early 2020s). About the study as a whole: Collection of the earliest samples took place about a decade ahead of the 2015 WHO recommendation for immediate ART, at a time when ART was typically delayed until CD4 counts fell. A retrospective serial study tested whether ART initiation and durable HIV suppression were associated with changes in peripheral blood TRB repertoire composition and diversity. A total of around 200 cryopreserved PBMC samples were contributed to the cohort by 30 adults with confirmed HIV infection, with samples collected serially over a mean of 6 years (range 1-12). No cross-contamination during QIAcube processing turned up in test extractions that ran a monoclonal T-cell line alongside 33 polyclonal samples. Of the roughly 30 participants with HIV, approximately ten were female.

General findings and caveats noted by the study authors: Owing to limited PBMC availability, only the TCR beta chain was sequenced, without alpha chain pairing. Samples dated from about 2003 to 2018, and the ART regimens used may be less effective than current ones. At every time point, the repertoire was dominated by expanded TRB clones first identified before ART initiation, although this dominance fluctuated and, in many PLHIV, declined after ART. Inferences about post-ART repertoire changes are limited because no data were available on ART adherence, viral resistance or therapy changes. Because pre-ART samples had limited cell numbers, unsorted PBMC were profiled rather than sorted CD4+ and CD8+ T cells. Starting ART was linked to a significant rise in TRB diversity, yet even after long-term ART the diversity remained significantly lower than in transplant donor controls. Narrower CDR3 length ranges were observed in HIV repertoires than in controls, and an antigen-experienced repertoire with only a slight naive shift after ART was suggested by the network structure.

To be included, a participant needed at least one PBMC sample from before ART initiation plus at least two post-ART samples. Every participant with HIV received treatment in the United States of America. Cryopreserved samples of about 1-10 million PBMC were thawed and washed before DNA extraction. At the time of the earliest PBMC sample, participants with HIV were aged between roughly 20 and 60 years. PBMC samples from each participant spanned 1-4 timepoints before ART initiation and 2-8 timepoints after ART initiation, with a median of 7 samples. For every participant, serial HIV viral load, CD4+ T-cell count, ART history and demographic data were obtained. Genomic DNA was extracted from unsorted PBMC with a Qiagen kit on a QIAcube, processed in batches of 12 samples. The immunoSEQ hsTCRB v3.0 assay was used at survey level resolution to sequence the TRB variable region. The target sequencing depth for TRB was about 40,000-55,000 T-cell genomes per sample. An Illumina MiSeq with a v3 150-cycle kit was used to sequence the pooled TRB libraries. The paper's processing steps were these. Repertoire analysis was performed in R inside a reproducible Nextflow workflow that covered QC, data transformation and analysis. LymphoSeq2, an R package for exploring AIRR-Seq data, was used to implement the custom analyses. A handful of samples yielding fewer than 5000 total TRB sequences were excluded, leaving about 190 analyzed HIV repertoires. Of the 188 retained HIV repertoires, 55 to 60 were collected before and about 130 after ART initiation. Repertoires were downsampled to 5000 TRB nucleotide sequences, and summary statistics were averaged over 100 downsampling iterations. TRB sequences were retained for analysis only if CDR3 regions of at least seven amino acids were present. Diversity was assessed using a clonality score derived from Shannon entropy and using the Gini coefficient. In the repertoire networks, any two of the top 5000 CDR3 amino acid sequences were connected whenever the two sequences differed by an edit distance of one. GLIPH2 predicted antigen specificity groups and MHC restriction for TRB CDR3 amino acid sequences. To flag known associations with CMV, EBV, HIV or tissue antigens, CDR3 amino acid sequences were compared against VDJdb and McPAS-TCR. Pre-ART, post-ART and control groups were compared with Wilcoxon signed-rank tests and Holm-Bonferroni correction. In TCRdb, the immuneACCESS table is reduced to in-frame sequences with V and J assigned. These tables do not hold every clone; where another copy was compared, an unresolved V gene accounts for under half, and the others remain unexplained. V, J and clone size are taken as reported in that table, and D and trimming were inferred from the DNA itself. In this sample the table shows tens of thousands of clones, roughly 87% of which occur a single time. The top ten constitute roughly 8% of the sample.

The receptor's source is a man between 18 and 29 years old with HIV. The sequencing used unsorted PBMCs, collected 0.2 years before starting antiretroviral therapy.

For the CDR3, the sequence is CASSLDRADTDTQYF. The DNA sequence follows: TGCGCCAGCAGCTTGGACCGGGCTGACACAGATACGCAGTATTTT. The chain is encoded by TRBV5-1 joined to TRBJ2-3, with the D segment identity uncertain. The CDR3 runs 15 amino acids, cysteine and phenylalanine included. Left in the record is the CDR3 DNA by itself, 45 bases read in frame from the first base. The germline V gene gives CDR1 as SGHRS and CDR2 as YFSETQ. Cut back by 0 bases and 2 bases, the V and J ends lie 10 bases apart.